What follows are 16 T cell receptor beta chains derived from one specimen sequenced in a study of blood T cell repertoires in COVID-19. Repertoires were generated with immunoSEQ multiplex PCR, while TCRdb's copy carries only in-frame clones and drops some. The repertoire holds roughly 300,000 clones, with 87% as singletons. Sequencing was performed on peripheral blood. All receptors derive from a woman aged 45-60 years who had recovered from COVID-19.

The chain joins TRBV4-1 to TRBJ1-5; the D is unclear. The CDR3 length is 15 residues. The germline CDR1 and CDR2 sequences are MGHRA and YSYEKL. Trimming took off 0 bases at V and 1 base at J, with 7 bases between the two ends. CDR3: CASSQDWRSNQPQHF. The CDR3 region has the DNA TGCGCCAGCAGCCAAGACTGGCGGAGCAATCAGCCCCAGCATTTT.

This clone came up a few times. The chain employs TRBV6-5 and TRBJ2-5, with TRBD1 identical over 7 bases. Germline CDR1 and CDR2: MNHEY and SVGAGI. Trimming at V came to 10 bases and at J to 4 bases, leaving 9 bases not matched to a gene. The CDR3 consists of 13 residues. The CDR3 here is CATRGTGVETQYF. The CDR3 DNA follows: TGTGCCACAAGGGGCACAGGGGTAGAGACCCAGTACTTC.

V and J are TRBV30 and TRBJ1-5; tentative D call: TRBD1 (5 bases). CDR1 GTSNPN and CDR2 SVGIG come from the germline V gene (reference sequence). V was cut by 2 bases and J by 4 bases, with 12 bases left in between. The length of the CDR3 is 14 residues. CDR3 in amino acids: CAWSPGLGNQPQHF. DNA of the CDR3: TGTGCCTGGAGTCCAGGGTTAGGAAATCAGCCCCAGCATTTT. The full variable domain, with the rest looked up from reference TRBV30 and TRBJ1-5, is SQTIHQWPATLVQPVGSPLSLECTVEGTSNPNLYWYRQAAGRGLQLLFYSVGIGQISSEVPQNLSASRPQDRQFILSSKKLLLSDSGFYLCAWSPGLGNQPQHFGDGTRLSIL.

This rearrangement joins TRBV6-5 to TRBJ2-3, with TRBD1 matching 7 bases. Trimming at V came to 6 bases and at J to 4 bases, leaving 10 bases not matched to a gene. This CDR3 contains 15 residues. Germline CDR1 MNHEY, CDR2 SVGAGI. The CDR3 region is CASRDPGGYSDTQYF. CDR3 nucleotide sequence: TGTGCCAGCAGGGACCCAGGGGGATACTCAGATACGCAGTATTTT.

This chain uses TRBV6-2 or TRBV6-3 with TRBJ2-1, with TRBD1 matching 10 bases. V gave up 2 bases and J gave up 9 bases; unmatched junction bases: 1. The germline CDR1 and CDR2 sequences are MNHEY and SVGEGT. The CDR3 totals 13 residues. In DNA, the CDR3 is TGTGCCAGCAGTTACGGGGACAGGGGTGAGCAGTTCTTC. Protein: CASSYGDRGEQFF.

This chain connects TRBV6-2 or TRBV6-3 to TRBJ2-2; D may be TRBD1 (6 bases). V lost 3 bases, J lost 0 bases, and 11 bases lay in between. The CDR3 is 16 residues long. Germline lookup yields CDR1 MNHEY and CDR2 SVGEGT. The chain's CDR3 is CASSYPGASNTGELFF. The CDR3 DNA reads TGTGCCAGCAGTTATCCAGGGGCCTCGAACACCGGGGAGCTGTTTTTT.

CDR3 amino acids: CASSLSQGVYNEQFF. In DNA, the CDR3 is TGTGCCAGCAGCTTATCACAGGGAGTCTACAATGAGCAGTTCTTC. The chain has TRBV7-2 and TRBJ2-1; D perhaps matches TRBD1 (6 bases). V was shortened by 2 bases and J by 3 bases, with 11 bases between the two germline ends. This CDR3 is 15 amino acids long. Germline assignment: CDR1 SGHTA and CDR2 FQGNSA.

The rearrangement uses TRBV28 and TRBJ2-7; TRBD2 is a possible D gene (7 bases). Germline CDR1 and CDR2: MDHEN and SYDVKM. V lost 8 bases to trimming and J lost 2 bases, with 13 bases between them. The CDR3 has 13 amino acids. Here the CDR3 reads CASGPGGTYEQYF. CDR3 DNA sequence: TGTGCCAGCGGCCCGGGGGGCACCTACGAGCAGTACTTC.

The rearrangement links TRBV7-8 to TRBJ2-7; 8 bases map to TRBD1. With V trimmed by 3 bases and J by 0 bases, 4 bases remained unmatched. The CDR3 sequence is 15 residues long. The V gene's germline CDR1 is SGHVS and CDR2 FQNEAQ. CDR3 sequence: CASSLQGAVSYEQYF. The CDR3 DNA follows: TGTGCCAGCAGCTTGCAGGGGGCGGTCTCCTACGAGCAGTACTTC.

The chain is built from TRBV7-9 and TRBJ1-1; 10 bases are shared with TRBD1. Looked up from germline, CDR1 is SEHNR and CDR2 is FQNEAQ (reference sequence). Unmatched junction bases numbered 4, after V lost 5 bases and J lost 1 base. The CDR3 is made up of 15 amino acids. In nucleotides, the CDR3 is TGTGCCAGCAGCCGCTGGACAGGGGGGAACACTGAAGCTTTCTTT. Its translation is CASSRWTGGNTEAFF.

Points on this clone: Other DNA sequences of this sample code for an identical CDR3. The chain joins TRBV7-2 to TRBJ2-7; D is possibly TRBD1 (5 bases). Trimming took off 1 base at V and 3 bases at J, with 10 bases between the two ends. The CDR3 is 14 residues long. Germline-derived CDR1 and CDR2 are SGHTA and FQGNSA. The CDR3 nucleotides are TGTGCCAGCAGCTTAGGCCAGGGTTTCTACGAGCAGTACTTC. It translates to CASSLGQGFYEQYF. The full variable domain, rest sourced from reference TRBV7-2 and TRBJ2-7, is GAGVSQSPSNKVTEKGKDVELRCDPISGHTALYWYRQSLGQGLEFLIYFQGNSAPDKSGLPSDRFSAERTGGSVSTLTIQRTQQEDSAVYLCASSLGQGFYEQYFGPGTRLTVT.

V usage is TRBV6-1 and J usage is TRBJ1-3; tentatively, D is TRBD1 (6 bases). Germline V CDR1 and CDR2: MNHNS, SASEGT. The CDR3 loop spans 14 amino acids. The V end was cut by 2 bases, the J end by 4 bases, with 9 bases between. CDR3 sequence: CASSELTGGNTIYF. The DNA of the CDR3 is TGTGCCAGCAGTGAATTGACAGGAGGAAACACCATATATTTT.

A single count supports this clone. The chain couples TRBV6-4 to TRBJ1-1; tentatively, D is TRBD1 (6 bases). The CDR3 runs 15 residues. The germline V gene encodes CDR1 MRHNA and CDR2 SNTAGT. The V gene lost 6 bases and the J gene lost 6 bases, with 20 bases spanning the gap. CDR3 residues: CASRPNQGMFAEAFF. CDR3 DNA: TGTGCCAGCAGACCTAATCAGGGGATGTTCGCTGAAGCTTTCTTT.

The chain joins TRBV6-4 to TRBJ2-1; the match to TRBD1 covers 10 bases. The CDR3 totals 15 residues. J lost 2 bases, V lost 4 bases, and 2 bases had no gene match. The germline CDR1 and CDR2 sequences are MRHNA and SNTAGT. The CDR3 sequence is CASSVGQGAYNEQFF. Here the CDR3 DNA reads TGTGCCAGCAGTGTCGGACAGGGGGCCTACAATGAGCAGTTCTTC.

This chain connects TRBV4-1 to TRBJ1-2; a possible D gene is TRBD1 (5 bases). V lost 2 bases and J 7 bases, leaving 17 bases between the germline ends. The CDR3 has 15 residues. Germline CDR1 and CDR2: MGHRA and YSYEKL. The CDR3 protein is CASSQRATDNPGYTF. CDR3 in DNA: TGCGCCAGCAGCCAACGTGCCACGGACAATCCTGGCTACACCTTC.

The V and J genes are TRBV18 and TRBJ2-7, with 12 bases fitting TRBD1. The CDR3 totals 13 residues. V dropped 10 bases and J dropped 5; count of bases not matched to a gene: 6. The germline gives CDR1 KGHSH, CDR2 LQKENI. The DNA for the CDR3 is TGTGCCACCCGGGGACAGGGGGCCCACGAGCAGTACTTC. Translation gives CATRGQGAHEQYF.